This T cell receptor beta chain was profiled in a study of T cell responses to AZD1222 COVID-19 vaccine. Study-wide results and caveats: Only a handful of individuals given AZD1222 were seropositive at baseline.

With respect to this clone: Its antigen is unidentified.

V was shortened by 0 bases and J by 3 bases, with 18 bases between the two germline ends. Germline V gives CDR1 LGHNT, CDR2 FRNRAP. The CDR3 runs 17 residues. TCRdb keeps only in-frame clones here, not all; method: immunoSEQ multiplex PCR. Seen here are more than 110,000 clones, 80% to 95% observed once, and the top ten hold around 3.5%. The sequences come from peripheral blood, collected 28 days after the second AZD1222 dose. This TCR was recovered from an adult who received the AZD1222 COVID-19 vaccine. This sequence joins TRBV12-5 and TRBJ2-7; perhaps TRBD2 as D (7 bases). CDR3 sequence (DNA): TGTGCTAGTGGTTTGGTAAACCGAGCGGGACAAGACTACGAGCAGTACTTC. It specifies CASGLVNRAGQDYEQYF.